One sample yielded the 28 T cell receptor beta chains listed below, sequenced in a study of blood T cell repertoires in COVID-19. Only in-frame clones appear in the TCRdb table, and some are missing; sequencing was by immunoSEQ multiplex PCR. The sample has 250,000 to 350,000 clones; around 90% are singletons. Input material: peripheral blood. The origin of the receptors is a woman aged 25 to 39 with COVID-19, enrolled during active disease.

V is TRBV24-1 and J is TRBJ2-7, with 12 nucleotides matching TRBD2. The CDR3 sequence is 15 residues long. The trim removed 8 bases at V and 5 bases at J, leaving 9 bases unmatched. Per germline, CDR1 KGHDR and CDR2 SFDVKD. CDR3 amino acids: CATILTTSGSDEQYF. The CDR3 DNA follows: TGTGCCACCATTCTCACGACTAGCGGGAGTGACGAGCAGTACTTC.

The V call is TRBV20-1, the J call TRBJ2-7; tentatively, D is TRBD1 (6 bases). Trimming cost V 7 bases and J 3 bases, with 10 bases left between them. Germline CDR1 DFQATT, CDR2 SNEGSKA (reference sequence). This CDR3 comprises 11 residues. The CDR3 loop is CSVPRGYEQYF. Here the CDR3 DNA reads TGCAGTGTCCCCAGGGGCTACGAGCAGTACTTC.

The count of this clone is one. The chain links TRBV7-8 to TRBJ2-1, with TRBD2 matching over 13 bases. V trimming: 7 bases; J trimming: 5 bases; junction bases outside the gene matches: 5. The CDR3 is made up of 15 amino acids. Germline V lookup: CDR1 SGHVS, CDR2 FQNEAQ. This CDR3 reads CASTILAGGNNEQFF. DNA of the CDR3: TGTGCCAGCACCATACTAGCGGGAGGGAACAATGAGCAGTTCTTC.

The chain couples TRBV19 to TRBJ1-3; 8 nucleotides agree with TRBD1. This CDR3 is built from 14 residues. V shed 10 bases and J 2 bases; nucleotides not matched to a gene: 7. CDR1 and CDR2 from the germline V gene are LNHDA and SQIVND (reference sequence). CDR3 loop: CATQGAAAGNTIYF. CDR3 nucleotides: TGTGCCACGCAGGGGGCTGCAGCTGGAAACACCATATATTTT.

V usage is TRBV7-9 and J usage is TRBJ1-6; D not resolved. The CDR3 totals 15 residues. Germline loops: CDR1 SEHNR, CDR2 FQNEAQ (reference sequence). V shed 5 bases and J shed 2 bases, with 10 bases lying between them. The CDR3 spells CASSPDGAYNSPLHF. CDR3 coding DNA: TGTGCCAGCAGCCCAGACGGAGCCTATAATTCACCCCTCCACTTT.

The chain employs TRBV5-3 and TRBJ1-1, with unresolved D. Being an ORF, TRBV5-3 has a function that is uncertain. The CDR3 runs 12 residues. The V and J ends lost 9 bases and 6 bases respectively, with 15 bases between them. CDR3 protein: CATQNGLPEAFF. CDR3 coding DNA: TGTGCCACCCAGAATGGGCTCCCTGAAGCTTTCTTT.

The rearrangement joins TRBV28 to TRBJ1-5; weak D call: TRBD1 (5 bases). The V gene lost 6 bases and the J gene lost 1 base, with 13 bases spanning the gap. The CDR3 length is 15 residues. Germline CDR1 MDHEN, CDR2 SYDVKM. CDR3 in DNA: TGTGCCAGCAGCCGCGGGGGGGGAAGCAATCAGCCCCAGCATTTT. Amino acids: CASSRGGGSNQPQHF.

The chain combines TRBV10-3 with TRBJ1-1; no reliable D call. The germline gives CDR1 ENHRY, CDR2 SYGVKD. The CDR3 contains 14 residues. Trimming removed 0 bases from V and 3 bases from J, with 8 bases in between. CDR3 sequence: CAISESREDTEAFF. The CDR3 DNA reads TGTGCCATCAGTGAGTCGCGGGAAGACACTGAAGCTTTCTTT.

The DNA of the CDR3 is TGTGCCAGTCACCTAGGAAGGAAAAGGTGGGACACTGAAGCTTTCTTT. Encoded protein: CASHLGRKRWDTEAFF. The V gene is TRBV19, the J gene TRBJ1-1; D not certain. CDR1 is LNHDA and CDR2 is SQIVND in the germline V gene (reference sequence). V lost 8 bases and J 3 bases, leaving 22 bases between the germline ends. The length of the CDR3 is 16 residues.

The chain links TRBV20-1 to TRBJ2-5; TRBD1 might be the D (6 bases). Trimming cost V 3 bases and J 5 bases, with 10 bases left between them. CDR1 and CDR2 from the germline V gene are DFQATT and SNEGSKA (reference sequence). This CDR3 comprises 12 residues. The CDR3 sequence is CSASIRGETQYF. CDR3 bases: TGCAGTGCTAGTATAAGGGGGGAGACCCAGTACTTC.

The chain links TRBV7-7 to TRBJ2-7; tentative D call: TRBD2 (5 bases). Germline lookup yields CDR1 SSHAT and CDR2 FNYEAQ (reference sequence). Trimming removed 1 base from V and 0 bases from J, with 10 bases in between. This CDR3 is 15 amino acids long. The CDR3 DNA reads TGTGCCAGCAGCTTAGAAAGCGGCAGCTCCTACGAGCAGTACTTC. Amino acid sequence: CASSLESGSSYEQYF.

The chain couples TRBV6-5 to TRBJ1-2, with unresolved D. Trimming pared 6 bases from V and 3 bases from J, leaving 11 bases between. The CDR3 loop spans 13 amino acids. CDR1 and CDR2 (germline): MNHEY, SVGAGI. The CDR3 loop is CASSKTVYYGYTF. CDR3 DNA: TGTGCCAGCAGCAAAACAGTGTACTATGGCTACACCTTC.

The J gene is TRBJ2-2, the V gene TRBV13; D gene unclear. Germline V gene data show CDR1 as PRHDT and CDR2 as FYEKMQ (reference sequence). The V gene lost 2 bases and the J gene lost 3 bases, with 10 bases spanning the gap. The CDR3 has 15 residues. CDR3 sequence: CASSLSISYTGELFF. The CDR3 DNA reads as TGTGCCAGCAGCTTAAGCATTTCTTACACCGGGGAGCTGTTTTTT.

This chain joins TRBV30 and TRBJ1-2; weak D call: TRBD1 (6 bases). V dropped 0 bases and J dropped 5 bases, with 13 bases sitting between them. The germline V gene has CDR1 GTSNPN and CDR2 SVGIG (reference sequence). This CDR3 is built from 14 residues. CDR3: CAWSVGTSDYGYTF. CDR3 nucleotide sequence: TGTGCCTGGAGTGTTGGGACAAGTGATTATGGCTACACCTTC.

This clone was found once. The chain recombines TRBV7-2 with TRBJ1-5; D gene uncertain. This CDR3 is built from 13 residues. From germline, CDR1 is SGHTA and CDR2 FQGNSA. The ends were cut back, 5 bases at V and 5 bases at J, with 10 bases in the middle. In DNA form, the CDR3 reads TGTGCCAGCAGCATCCAGCGAGATCAGCCCCAGCATTTT. Translated, it gives CASSIQRDQPQHF.

As to this clone: One end of the junction varies from germline; a read error may be responsible. This chain connects TRBV7-9 to TRBJ1-1; possibly TRBD1 for D (5 bases). CDR3 length: 16 residues. Germline CDR1 and CDR2: SEHNR and FQNEAQ (reference sequence). In DNA, the CDR3 is TGTGCCAGCAGCTTACTATGGAGGGGCCAGGACACTGAAACTTTCTTT. Amino acids: CASSLLWRGQDTETFF. The full variable domain, with the rest looked up from reference TRBV7-9 and TRBJ1-1, is DTGVSQNPRHKITKRGQNVTFRCDPISEHNRLYWYRQTLGQGPEFLTYFQNEAQLEKSRLLSDRFSAERPKGSFSTLEIQRTEQGDSAMYLCASSLLWRGQDTETFFGQGTRLTVV.

The chain couples TRBV28 to TRBJ1-6; D possibly corresponds to TRBD1 (6 bases). Trimming pared 7 bases from V and 7 bases from J, leaving 11 bases between. The CDR3 extends over 13 amino acids. Germline V gene data show CDR1 as MDHEN and CDR2 as SYDVKM. Written as DNA, the CDR3 is TGTGCCAGCAATAACAGGGAGAATTCACCCCTCCACTTT. It codes for CASNNRENSPLHF.

This chain connects TRBV5-1 to TRBJ1-4; D remains unclear. Germline CDR1 and CDR2: SGHRS and YFSETQ. The CDR3 consists of 16 residues. V lost 0 bases to trimming and J lost 8 bases, with 17 bases between them. CDR3 in DNA: TGCGCCAGCAGCTTGGAGATTGCGGGAGAGAAGGAAAAACTGTTTTTT. This encodes CASSLEIAGEKEKLFF.

V usage is TRBV29-1 and J usage is TRBJ1-4, with no clear D. CDR1 is SQVTM, CDR2 ANQGSEA, per germline. The CDR3 extends over 13 amino acids. V shed 4 bases and J shed 8 bases, with 14 bases lying between them. DNA of the CDR3: TGCAGCGTTGGCGAGGCAGGCGGGGAAAAACTGTTTTTT. Its translation: CSVGEAGGEKLFF.

Details on this clone: The sample carries other DNA sequences with the same CDR3. The gene calls are TRBV5-4 and TRBJ1-2; D is unresolved. V was cut by 4 bases and J by 13 bases, with 17 bases left in between. There are 12 residues in the CDR3. Germline CDR1 reads SGHNT; CDR2 reads YYREEE (reference sequence). CDR3 region: CASSPDSSLTTF. CDR3 nucleotides: TGTGCCAGCAGCCCGGATAGCTCCCTGACCACCTTC.

This clone was observed a handful of times. The same CDR3 is also encoded by other DNA sequences in this sample. V gene TRBV5-4 combines with J gene TRBJ2-7; 9 bases are a match to TRBD1. Germline CDR1 is SGHNT and CDR2 is YYREEE (reference sequence). V lost 0 bases, J lost 4 bases, and 2 bases stayed unmatched. The CDR3 has 14 amino acids. The CDR3 DNA sequence: TGTGCCAGCAGCTTGGACAGGGGGCTGTACGAGCAGTACTTC. The encoded protein is CASSLDRGLYEQYF.

This chain uses TRBV11-2 with TRBJ1-1; 11 bases agree with TRBD1. The CDR3 totals 15 residues. V lost 5 bases, J lost 3 bases, and 5 bases stayed unmatched. CDR1 is SGHAT and CDR2 is FQNNGV in the germline V gene. The CDR3 here is CASSARGQGDTEAFF. The CDR3 coding sequence is TGTGCCAGCAGCGCCAGGGGACAGGGGGACACTGAAGCTTTCTTT.

The chain links TRBV5-4 to TRBJ1-1; TRBD1 aligns across 7 bases. With 4 bases clipped from V and 2 bases from J, the junction kept 11 bases outside the gene matches. This CDR3 is built from 16 residues. Germline V CDR1 and CDR2: SGHNT, YYREEE (reference sequence). CDR3 DNA sequence: TGTGCCAGCAGCGGTTCCCTACAGGGGAGAAACACTGAAGCTTTCTTT. Translating it yields CASSGSLQGRNTEAFF.

The chain recombines TRBV27 with TRBJ1-4; D might be TRBD1 (5 bases). The CDR3 length is 14 residues. CDR1 is MNHEY, CDR2 SMNVEV, per germline (reference sequence). Trimming took 6 bases from V and 5 from J, leaving 13 bases between them. The CDR3: CASSLDSLNEKLFF. For the CDR3, the DNA is TGTGCCAGCAGCCTCGACAGTCTGAATGAAAAACTGTTTTTT.

The chain recombines TRBV5-4 with TRBJ2-1; 9 nucleotides line up with TRBD2. Germline-derived CDR1 and CDR2 are SGHNT and YYREEE (reference sequence). There are 15 residues in the CDR3. Losses at the gene ends were 7 bases for V and 7 bases for J; bases not matched to a gene: 12. In DNA form, the CDR3 reads TGTGCCAGCGCCCGGGCAGCGGGAGGACCGAATGAGCAGTTCTTC. Residues: CASARAAGGPNEQFF. Full variable domain (outside the CDR3, taken from reference TRBV5-4 and TRBJ2-1): ETGVTQSPTHLIKTRGQQVTLRCSSQSGHNTVSWYQQALGQGPQFIFQYYREEENGRGNFPPRFSGLQFPNYSSELNVNALELDDSALYLCASARAAGGPNEQFFGPGTRLTVL.

This chain links TRBV7-2 with TRBJ2-3; D is possibly TRBD2 (5 bases). CDR1 SGHTA and CDR2 FQGNSA come from the germline V gene. Deletions cut 6 bases from V and 0 bases from J, with 13 bases between. This CDR3 contains 15 residues. CDR3 in amino acids: CASSPVGLSTDTQYF. CDR3 nucleotide sequence: TGTGCCAGCAGTCCCGTTGGACTCAGCACAGATACGCAGTATTTT.

The genes are TRBV6-6 and TRBJ1-2; TRBD1 matches 9 bases. After removal of 4 bases from V and 4 bases from J, the junction contained 4 bases not matched to a gene. CDR3 length: 14 residues. Germline V gene sequence: CDR1 MNHNY, CDR2 SVGAGI (reference sequence). CDR3 sequence: CASSSQTGGYGYTF. Written as DNA, the CDR3 is TGTGCCAGCAGTTCCCAGACAGGGGGCTATGGCTACACCTTC.

V usage is TRBV27 and J usage is TRBJ1-6, with TRBD1 identical over 7 bases. The CDR3 has 14 residues. Trimming cost V 3 bases and J 9 bases; bases outside gene matches: 5. Germline CDR1 is MNHEY and CDR2 is SMNVEV (reference sequence). This CDR3 is CASSLTGMASPLHF. As DNA, the CDR3 is TGTGCCAGCAGTTTGACAGGGATGGCTTCACCCCTCCACTTT.